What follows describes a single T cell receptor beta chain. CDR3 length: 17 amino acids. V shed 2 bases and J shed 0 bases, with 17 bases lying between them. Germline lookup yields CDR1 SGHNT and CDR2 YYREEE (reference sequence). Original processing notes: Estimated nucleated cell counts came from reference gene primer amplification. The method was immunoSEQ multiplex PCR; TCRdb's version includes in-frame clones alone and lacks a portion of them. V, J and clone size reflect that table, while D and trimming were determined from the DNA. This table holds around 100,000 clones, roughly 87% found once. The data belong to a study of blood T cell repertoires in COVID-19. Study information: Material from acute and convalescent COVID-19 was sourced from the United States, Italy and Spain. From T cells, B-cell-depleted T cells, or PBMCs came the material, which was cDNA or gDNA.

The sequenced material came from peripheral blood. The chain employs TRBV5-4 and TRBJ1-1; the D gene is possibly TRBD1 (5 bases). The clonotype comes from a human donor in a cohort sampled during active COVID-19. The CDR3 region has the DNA TGTGCCAGCAGCTTCCAGGGCGCGTTACTTATGAACACTGAAGCTTTCTTT. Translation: CASSFQGALLMNTEAFF.